This T cell receptor (beta chain) is from a study of shared clonotypes between healthy human individuals. This CDR3 is built from 11 residues. CDR1 is SEHNR, CDR2 FQNEAQ, per germline (reference sequence). V gave up 4 bases and J gave up 5 bases, with 5 bases separating them. Study-wide results and caveats: Clonotype sharing among donors was expected to depend on sequencing depth. It was only blood that was sampled, and tissue repertoires likely differ.

Assay: immunoSEQ multiplex PCR; the TCRdb copy retains only in-frame clones and omits some. The profile shows over a million clones, 75% to 85% of them singletons. Comments on this clone: Antigen: not known. The sample contains more than one DNA sequence encoding this CDR3.

The material sequenced was memory CD4+ T cells from PBMCs. Subset described: CD45RA-negative fraction. The rearrangement links TRBV7-9 to TRBJ2-5; D is uncertain. This TCR came from a man between 18 and 35 years old in good health. Some clones in this sample may be carry-over from other donors' samples. The CDR3 sequence: CASSSRETQYF. In DNA, the CDR3 is TGTGCCAGCAGCTCCAGGGAGACCCAGTACTTC. Using reference TRBV7-9 and TRBJ2-5 for the parts outside the CDR3, the full variable domain is DTGVSQNPRHKITKRGQNVTFRCDPISEHNRLYWYRQTLGQGPEFLTYFQNEAQLEKSRLLSDRFSAERPKGSFSTLEIQRTEQGDSAMYLCASSSRETQYFGPGTRLLVL.